This passage covers 3 T cell receptor beta chains from one sample sequenced in a study of T cells after yellow fever vaccination. MiXCR was run by TCRdb on the 5' RACE reads, yielding one entry per CDR3 protein. The table includes hundreds of thousands of distinct CDR3 sequences, roughly an eighth detected once. Sequenced here: PBMCs, sampled on the day of the yellow fever booster vaccination. The receptor source for this set is a man between 25 and 39 years old who received the YFV17D yellow fever vaccine.

This clonotype has more than one count but fewer than ten. The rearrangement links TRBV5-1 to TRBJ2-7, with D maybe TRBD1 (5 bases). Per the germline V gene, CDR1 is SGHRS and CDR2 is YFSETQ. V lost 0 bases, J lost 1 base, and 8 bases lay in between. The CDR3 length is 14 residues. The CDR3 bases are TGCGCCAGCAGCTTGGAGGGGAAGTCCTACGAGCAGTACTTC. It yields the protein CASSLEGKSYEQYF.

This clonotype has only a few counts. The chain employs TRBV18 and TRBJ2-7; no clear D gene. The germline V and J ends were trimmed by 3 bases and 2 bases, with 14 bases remaining between them. Germline V gene lookup returns CDR1 KGHSH and CDR2 LQKENI. The CDR3 runs to 15 residues. The CDR3 coding sequence is TGTGCCAGCTCACCTAGCTCCCAGCCAACCTACGAGCAGTACTTC. Translation gives CASSPSSQPTYEQYF.

This sequence joins TRBV11-2 and TRBJ2-7; D gene ambiguous. V lost 0 bases to trimming and J lost 3 bases, with 9 bases between them. The CDR3 is made up of 14 amino acids. The germline V gene encodes CDR1 SGHAT and CDR2 FQNNGV. The CDR3, as DNA: TGTGCCAGCAGCTTAGATGAATTCGTCTACGAGCAGTACTTC. Translating it yields CASSLDEFVYEQYF.